Presented here are 6 T cell receptor beta chains from one specimen sequenced in a study of shared clonotypes between healthy human individuals (dated by TCRdb to 2020 to 2021). Receptor amplification or capture employed the immunoSEQ multiplex PCR assay. As stored in TCRdb, this immuneACCESS dataset retains in-frame rearrangements with V and J assigned. A fraction of the clones does not appear; measured against another copy, unresolved V genes explain less than half of the discrepancy, and the remainder lacks a known reason. The sample records roughly 2.1 million clones, about 92% of which are singletons. The top ten constitute more than 1.5% of the sample. CD8 naive samples were CD45RO-negative cells positively selected for CCR7, giving a CD45RA+CCR7+ population that excluded TemRA cells. The sequencing sample was made of naive CD8+ T cells from PBMCs. Taken with the paper, the label for cell subset or site translates to: CD45RA+CCR7+. The receptor set was obtained from a man between 18 and 29 years old in good health. Some clones in this sample may be carry-over from other donors' samples.

Details on this clone: Other DNA sequences from this sample encode an identical CDR3 as well. The V call is TRBV7-9, the J call TRBJ2-7; D gene unclear. The V end lost 5 bases, the J end lost 0 bases, and 8 bases lay between the germline ends. In germline, CDR1 is SEHNR, CDR2 FQNEAQ (reference sequence). This CDR3 contains 13 residues. CDR3 coding DNA: TGTGCCAGCAGCCCGTCGGGCTCCTACGAGCAGTACTTC. This sequence encodes CASSPSGSYEQYF. Full variable domain (rest looked up from reference TRBV7-9 and TRBJ2-7): DTGVSQNPRHKITKRGQNVTFRCDPISEHNRLYWYRQTLGQGPEFLTYFQNEAQLEKSRLLSDRFSAERPKGSFSTLEIQRTEQGDSAMYLCASSPSGSYEQYFGPGTRLTVT.

J is TRBJ2-7 and V is TRBV28; possibly TRBD2 for D (6 bases). The CDR3 contains 14 residues. The V end lost 3 bases, the J end lost 0 bases, and 9 bases lay between the germline ends. Germline values: CDR1 MDHEN, CDR2 SYDVKM. The CDR3 here is CASSFGGTSYEQYF. The DNA for the CDR3 is TGTGCCAGCAGTTTCGGCGGGACCTCCTACGAGCAGTACTTC.

The chain links TRBV4-3 to TRBJ1-5; D gene uncertain. This CDR3 has 13 amino acids. V lost 0 bases, J lost 7 bases, and 7 bases lay in between. Germline assignment: CDR1 LGHNA and CDR2 YSLEER. The CDR3 sequence is CASSQDRWQPQHF. CDR3 nucleotide sequence: TGCGCCAGCAGCCAAGATAGGTGGCAGCCCCAGCATTTT.

The chain has TRBV7-9 and TRBJ1-5; 7 bases are a match to TRBD1. With V trimmed by 2 bases and J by 1 base, 8 bases remained unmatched. This CDR3 region has 17 residues. Germline CDR1 and CDR2: SEHNR and FQNEAQ (reference sequence). The CDR3 spells CASSLFTGQPSNQPQHF. The CDR3 DNA reads as TGTGCCAGCAGCTTATTCACGGGACAGCCGAGCAATCAGCCCCAGCATTTT.

The V call is TRBV5-6, the J call TRBJ1-1, with D maybe TRBD1 (5 bases). CDR3 size: 13 residues. Germline lookup yields CDR1 SGHDT and CDR2 YYEEEE. Trimming removed 4 bases from V and 4 bases from J, with 11 bases in between. The chain's CDR3 is CASSHGGGTEAFF. CDR3 coding DNA: TGTGCCAGCAGCCATGGGGGGGGCACTGAAGCTTTCTTT.

V is TRBV27 and J is TRBJ2-3; D gene unclear. The CDR3 has 22 amino acids. Germline values: CDR1 MNHEY, CDR2 SMNVEV (reference sequence). V lost 6 bases to trimming and J lost 2 bases, with 36 bases between them. This CDR3 reads CASRLLKTGPKNTSPFTDTQYF. DNA for the CDR3: TGTGCCAGCAGGCTACTAAAAACCGGGCCGAAAAACACGTCCCCATTCACAGATACGCAGTATTTT.